This is a list of T cell receptor beta chains from one sample in a study of T-cell memory formation after mild COVID-19. MiXCR was run by TCRdb on the 5' RACE reads, yielding one entry per CDR3 protein. The data hold about 200,000 distinct CDR3 sequences, with roughly 17% observed a single time. Sequenced: PBMCs or a T cell subset sorted from them (not recorded which). All receptors come from an adult woman who had mild COVID-19 (a few samples of this study predate the infection). Cell type and time point are not known. The CDR3 runs from the conserved cysteine through the conserved F or W. The order of the fields is D gene, clone size, V gene, J gene, CDR3 protein, CDR3 DNA. A D gene is named only where the DNA matches it firmly. Size tells how often a clone was seen (once, few, many) or the class of an expanded clone, and some rows leave it out.

d_gene: NA; abundance: many; v_gene: TRBV3-1; j_gene: TRBJ1-5; CDR3aa: CASSSLDQPQHF; CDR3nt: TGTGCCAGCAGCTCGCTGGATCAGCCCCAGCATTTT
d_gene: TRBD2; abundance: few; v_gene: TRBV20-1; j_gene: TRBJ2-1; CDR3aa: CSASPGVLAGVEQFF; CDR3nt: TGCAGTGCTAGCCCAGGAGTACTAGCGGGAGTAGAGCAGTTCTTC
d_gene: NA; abundance: NA; v_gene: TRBV5-1; j_gene: TRBJ2-1; CDR3aa: CATRGSASGGGNEQFF; CDR3nt: TGCGCCACCAGGGGGTCGGCTAGCGGCGGGGGCAATGAGCAGTTCTTC
d_gene: NA; abundance: many; v_gene: TRBV20-1; j_gene: TRBJ2-3; CDR3aa: CSAPRVSGATDTQYF; CDR3nt: TGCAGTGCCCCCCGGGTTTCGGGAGCCACAGATACGCAGTATTTT
d_gene: TRBD1; abundance: NA; v_gene: TRBV29-1; j_gene: TRBJ2-5; CDR3aa: CSFRQGQETQYF; CDR3nt: TGCAGCTTCCGACAGGGTCAAGAGACCCAGTACTTC
d_gene: NA; abundance: few; v_gene: TRBV5-1; j_gene: TRBJ2-3; CDR3aa: CASSFGSMDTQYF; CDR3nt: TGCGCCAGCAGCTTTGGATCCATGGATACGCAGTATTTT
d_gene: TRBD1; abundance: few; v_gene: TRBV7-8; j_gene: TRBJ2-1; CDR3aa: CASSSARLPGQVYNEQFF; CDR3nt: TGTGCCAGCAGCTCCGCCCGTCTCCCGGGACAGGTTTACAATGAGCAGTTCTTC
d_gene: TRBD2; abundance: NA; v_gene: TRBV12-3/TRBV12-4; j_gene: TRBJ2-3; CDR3aa: CASRPGTTTDTQYF; CDR3nt: TGTGCCAGCAGACCCGGGACTACCACAGATACGCAGTATTTT
d_gene: NA; abundance: NA; v_gene: TRBV12-3/TRBV12-4; j_gene: TRBJ1-1; CDR3aa: CASSFQVSTEAFF; CDR3nt: TGTGCCAGCAGTTTCCAGGTGTCCACTGAAGCTTTCTTT
d_gene: NA; abundance: NA; v_gene: TRBV7-9; j_gene: TRBJ2-3; CDR3aa: CASSLEWSRDDTQYF; CDR3nt: TGTGCCAGCAGCTTAGAGTGGAGCAGGGATGATACGCAGTATTTT
d_gene: NA; abundance: once; v_gene: TRBV20-1; j_gene: TRBJ2-1; CDR3aa: CSARASEGGSSYNEQFF; CDR3nt: TGCAGTGCTAGAGCAAGTGAGGGAGGAAGCTCCTACAATGAGCAGTTCTTC
d_gene: NA; abundance: few; v_gene: TRBV27; j_gene: TRBJ2-2; CDR3aa: CASSLMGAFTGELFF; CDR3nt: TGTGCCAGCAGTTTAATGGGGGCATTCACCGGGGAGCTGTTTTTT
d_gene: TRBD1; abundance: NA; v_gene: TRBV6-5; j_gene: TRBJ2-7; CDR3aa: CASRDRVFGEQYF; CDR3nt: TGTGCCAGCAGGGACAGGGTATTTGGCGAGCAGTACTTC
d_gene: NA; abundance: NA; v_gene: TRBV4-3; j_gene: TRBJ1-2; CDR3aa: CASSQDLRGGYGYTF; CDR3nt: TGCGCCAGCAGCCAAGATTTGAGAGGGGGCTATGGCTACACCTTC
d_gene: NA; abundance: few; v_gene: TRBV20-1; j_gene: TRBJ2-5; CDR3aa: CSVIGHGGQETQYF; CDR3nt: TGCAGTGTGATTGGGCACGGGGGCCAAGAGACCCAGTACTTC
d_gene: NA; abundance: few; v_gene: TRBV7-9; j_gene: TRBJ1-6; CDR3aa: CASSENSEPNSPLHF; CDR3nt: TGTGCCAGCAGCGAGAACTCCGAACCCAATTCACCCCTCCACTTT
d_gene: NA; abundance: NA; v_gene: TRBV3-1; j_gene: TRBJ1-1; CDR3aa: CASSRPSGGGTEAFF; CDR3nt: TGTGCCAGCAGCCGCCCAAGCGGGGGGGGGACTGAAGCTTTCTTT
d_gene: NA; abundance: few; v_gene: TRBV7-3; j_gene: TRBJ2-1; CDR3aa: CASSLRRESEQFF; CDR3nt: TGTGCCAGCAGCTTAAGGCGGGAAAGTGAGCAGTTCTTC
d_gene: NA; abundance: NA; v_gene: TRBV21-1; j_gene: TRBJ2-7; CDR3aa: CASVEPGHLSSYEQYF; CDR3nt: TGTGCCAGCGTAGAGCCGGGACACCTGAGCTCCTACGAGCAGTACTTC
d_gene: NA; abundance: NA; v_gene: TRBV3-1; j_gene: TRBJ1-2; CDR3aa: CASSQDQAGRGYTF; CDR3nt: TGTGCCAGCAGCCAAGATCAGGCAGGCCGTGGCTACACCTTC
d_gene: NA; abundance: NA; v_gene: TRBV7-8; j_gene: TRBJ2-7; CDR3aa: CASSLEGAGYYEQYF; CDR3nt: TGTGCCAGCAGCTTAGAAGGGGCCGGCTACTACGAGCAGTACTTC
d_gene: NA; abundance: NA; v_gene: TRBV29-1; j_gene: TRBJ2-2; CDR3aa: CSAATWGGADTGELFF; CDR3nt: TGCAGCGCAGCGACGTGGGGTGGGGCGGACACCGGGGAGCTGTTTTTT
d_gene: NA; abundance: few; v_gene: TRBV7-2; j_gene: TRBJ2-3; CDR3aa: CASSLSRGWADTQYF; CDR3nt: TGTGCCAGCAGCTTAAGCAGGGGATGGGCAGATACGCAGTATTTT
d_gene: NA; abundance: few; v_gene: TRBV6-1; j_gene: TRBJ2-3; CDR3aa: CASSENSQYFTDTQYF; CDR3nt: TGTGCCAGCAGTGAAAACTCCCAGTATTTCACAGATACGCAGTATTTT
d_gene: NA; abundance: NA; v_gene: TRBV18; j_gene: TRBJ2-3; CDR3aa: CASSPPGRDVADTQYF; CDR3nt: TGTGCCAGCTCACCACCGGGCAGGGACGTGGCAGATACGCAGTATTTT
d_gene: TRBD2; abundance: NA; v_gene: TRBV3-1; j_gene: TRBJ2-6; CDR3aa: CASSPLSGAISGANVLTF; CDR3nt: TGTGCCAGCAGCCCGTTGAGCGGGGCAATCTCTGGGGCCAACGTCCTGACTTTC
d_gene: TRBD2; abundance: NA; v_gene: TRBV5-1; j_gene: TRBJ2-5; CDR3aa: CASSATGLAETQYF; CDR3nt: TGCGCCAGCAGCGCTACCGGACTAGCTGAGACCCAGTACTTC
d_gene: TRBD1; abundance: NA; v_gene: TRBV14; j_gene: TRBJ1-1; CDR3aa: CASSQEMTGGAFF; CDR3nt: TGTGCCAGCAGCCAAGAGATGACAGGGGGGGCTTTCTTT
d_gene: TRBD1; abundance: NA; v_gene: TRBV7-2; j_gene: TRBJ2-7; CDR3aa: CASSLQRSRGPYEQYF; CDR3nt: TGTGCCAGCAGCTTACAGAGGTCCAGGGGGCCTTACGAGCAGTACTTC
d_gene: NA; abundance: NA; v_gene: TRBV5-1; j_gene: TRBJ2-7; CDR3aa: CASSLTSGTRAPEQYF; CDR3nt: TGCGCCAGCAGCTTGACGTCAGGGACCAGGGCGCCTGAGCAGTACTTC
d_gene: NA; abundance: NA; v_gene: TRBV12-3/TRBV12-4; j_gene: TRBJ1-4; CDR3aa: CASSPINAGDEKLFF; CDR3nt: TGTGCCAGCAGTCCAATTAATGCGGGGGATGAAAAACTGTTTTTT
d_gene: NA; abundance: NA; v_gene: TRBV6-2/TRBV6-3; j_gene: TRBJ2-5; CDR3aa: CASRAGQGGETQYF; CDR3nt: TGTGCCAGCAGGGCAGGACAGGGAGGGGAGACCCAGTACTTC
d_gene: NA; abundance: NA; v_gene: TRBV7-9; j_gene: TRBJ2-4; CDR3aa: CASSPPGGVKNIQYF; CDR3nt: TGTGCCAGCAGCCCACCCGGCGGCGTTAAAAACATTCAGTACTTC
d_gene: TRBD1; abundance: NA; v_gene: TRBV12-3/TRBV12-4; j_gene: TRBJ1-2; CDR3aa: CASSAQGAMHYGYTF; CDR3nt: TGTGCCAGCAGTGCGCAGGGGGCGATGCACTATGGCTACACCTTC
d_gene: NA; abundance: NA; v_gene: TRBV10-3; j_gene: TRBJ2-1; CDR3aa: CAISEDGAYNEQFF; CDR3nt: TGTGCCATCAGTGAGGACGGAGCCTACAATGAGCAGTTCTTC
d_gene: TRBD2; abundance: NA; v_gene: TRBV12-3/TRBV12-4; j_gene: TRBJ2-1; CDR3aa: CASSSATSGSYNEQFF; CDR3nt: TGTGCCAGCAGTTCCGCCACTAGCGGGAGTTACAATGAGCAGTTCTTC
d_gene: TRBD2; abundance: medium-sized; v_gene: TRBV11-2; j_gene: TRBJ2-1; CDR3aa: CASSLGLADYNEQFF; CDR3nt: TGTGCCAGCAGCTTGGGACTAGCAGACTACAATGAGCAGTTCTTC
d_gene: TRBD1; abundance: few; v_gene: TRBV6-5; j_gene: TRBJ2-1; CDR3aa: CASRVGQAYHRSNEQFF; CDR3nt: TGTGCCAGCAGAGTCGGACAGGCATATCATCGTTCGAATGAGCAGTTCTTC
d_gene: NA; abundance: NA; v_gene: TRBV6-6; j_gene: TRBJ2-5; CDR3aa: CASSYRDQETQYF; CDR3nt: TGTGCCAGCAGTTACCGGGACCAGGAGACCCAGTACTTC
d_gene: TRBD2; abundance: NA; v_gene: TRBV27; j_gene: TRBJ2-2; CDR3aa: CASSFASGGPGELFF; CDR3nt: TGTGCCAGCAGTTTTGCCAGCGGGGGCCCCGGGGAGCTGTTTTTT
d_gene: NA; abundance: few; v_gene: TRBV5-6; j_gene: TRBJ2-7; CDR3aa: CASSFGTGYLPQEQYF; CDR3nt: TGTGCCAGCAGCTTTGGCACGGGGTACCTTCCTCAAGAGCAGTACTTC
d_gene: TRBD2; abundance: NA; v_gene: TRBV28; j_gene: TRBJ2-3; CDR3aa: CASSKTLAGSTDTQYF; CDR3nt: TGTGCCAGCAGCAAAACACTAGCGGGCTCCACAGATACGCAGTATTTT
d_gene: NA; abundance: NA; v_gene: TRBV5-4; j_gene: TRBJ2-3; CDR3aa: CASSDRTKLNTQYF; CDR3nt: TGTGCCAGCAGCGATCGAACCAAGCTGAATACGCAGTATTTT
d_gene: TRBD2; abundance: NA; v_gene: TRBV7-2; j_gene: TRBJ2-5; CDR3aa: CASSLATSGGQETQYF; CDR3nt: TGTGCCAGCAGCTTAGCAACTAGCGGGGGCCAAGAGACCCAGTACTTC
d_gene: NA; abundance: NA; v_gene: TRBV12-3/TRBV12-4; j_gene: TRBJ2-5; CDR3aa: CASSFGDYQETQYF; CDR3nt: TGTGCCAGCAGTTTTGGTGATTACCAAGAGACCCAGTACTTC
d_gene: NA; abundance: NA; v_gene: TRBV5-1; j_gene: TRBJ2-7; CDR3aa: CASRGEVGIIAYEQYF; CDR3nt: TGCGCCAGCAGGGGGGAGGTTGGGATTATCGCCTACGAGCAGTACTTC
d_gene: TRBD2; abundance: few; v_gene: TRBV2; j_gene: TRBJ2-7; CDR3aa: CASRASGGNEQYF; CDR3nt: TGTGCCAGCAGAGCGTCGGGGGGGAACGAGCAGTACTTC
d_gene: NA; abundance: NA; v_gene: TRBV12-3/TRBV12-4; j_gene: TRBJ1-5; CDR3aa: CASWRTYSNQPQHF; CDR3nt: TGTGCCAGCTGGCGGACCTATAGCAATCAGCCCCAGCATTTT
d_gene: TRBD1; abundance: few; v_gene: TRBV5-1; j_gene: TRBJ1-6; CDR3aa: CASSVSGQDNSPLHF; CDR3nt: TGCGCCAGCAGCGTGTCGGGACAGGATAATTCACCCCTCCACTTT
d_gene: NA; abundance: few; v_gene: TRBV12-3/TRBV12-4; j_gene: TRBJ2-5; CDR3aa: CASTARGQETQYF; CDR3nt: TGTGCCAGCACAGCCAGAGGCCAAGAGACCCAGTACTTC
d_gene: TRBD1; abundance: few; v_gene: TRBV20-1; j_gene: TRBJ2-7; CDR3aa: CSATDRAREQYF; CDR3nt: TGCAGTGCAACCGACAGGGCACGAGAGCAGTACTTC
d_gene: NA; abundance: NA; v_gene: TRBV6-1; j_gene: TRBJ2-5; CDR3aa: CASVLDGGRGWETQYF; CDR3nt: TGTGCCAGCGTCCTCGACGGAGGGAGAGGTTGGGAGACCCAGTACTTC
d_gene: TRBD2; abundance: NA; v_gene: TRBV20-1; j_gene: TRBJ2-3; CDR3aa: CSAPPGGIGTDTQYF; CDR3nt: TGCAGTGCTCCCCCGGGGGGGATCGGAACAGATACGCAGTATTTT
d_gene: NA; abundance: few; v_gene: TRBV6-5; j_gene: TRBJ1-2; CDR3aa: CASSYTWSGRGYTF; CDR3nt: TGTGCCAGCAGTTACACCTGGTCAGGGAGAGGCTACACCTTC
d_gene: NA; abundance: few; v_gene: TRBV30; j_gene: TRBJ2-7; CDR3aa: CAWSEPPLAQYF; CDR3nt: TGTGCCTGGAGTGAGCCCCCCCTGGCGCAGTACTTC
d_gene: TRBD1; abundance: NA; v_gene: TRBV29-1; j_gene: TRBJ1-1; CDR3aa: CSYRGNTEAFF; CDR3nt: TGCAGCTACAGGGGGAACACTGAAGCTTTCTTT
d_gene: NA; abundance: few; v_gene: TRBV14; j_gene: TRBJ2-5; CDR3aa: CASSQGRQGTQYF; CDR3nt: TGTGCCAGCAGCCAAGGACGCCAAGGGACCCAGTACTTC